A single sample is the source of the 12 T cell receptor beta chains below, sequenced in a study of control samples from healthy donors and cancer patients (TCRdb year 2020). Library preparation was by the immunoSEQ multiplex PCR assay. The source is immuneACCESS, and TCRdb retained only in-frame sequences with V and J called. Part of the clones is not carried over; for the studies checked, unresolved V genes explain less than half of this, and the remainder is unexplained. The sample has about 140,000 clones on record, approximately 92% of them singletons. The biggest ten clones account for approximately 10% of the sample. Specimen: blood. The receptors stem from a man in his thirties or forties in good health.

The V gene is TRBV27, the J gene TRBJ2-5; D may be TRBD1 (6 bases). V lost 7 bases, J lost 1 base, and 19 bases lay in between. The CDR3 is 16 residues long. Per the germline V gene, CDR1 is MNHEY and CDR2 is SMNVEV (reference sequence). CDR3 nucleotides: TGTGCCAGCATCCAGAGGGAAGACAGGCCCCAAGAGACCCAGTACTTC. Translated: CASIQREDRPQETQYF.

This chain links TRBV28 with TRBJ2-4; 9 nucleotides agree with TRBD1. The CDR3 has 15 amino acids. Germline CDR1 and CDR2: MDHEN and SYDVKM. The trim removed 5 bases at V and 7 bases at J, leaving 9 bases unmatched. Written as DNA, the CDR3 is TGTGCCAGCAGTATCACCGGGACAGGGAGGAACATTCAGTACTTC. Amino acid sequence: CASSITGTGRNIQYF.

The chain combines TRBV28 with TRBJ1-1; D is ambiguous. The CDR3 loop spans 14 amino acids. Trimming took 3 bases from V and 1 from J, leaving 9 bases between them. Per germline, CDR1 MDHEN and CDR2 SYDVKM. CDR3 DNA sequence: TGTGCCAGCAGTTTTTGGGGAAAGAACACTGAAGCTTTCTTT. Translating it yields CASSFWGKNTEAFF.

The chain has TRBV11-3 and TRBJ2-3; 8 nucleotides agree with TRBD2. This CDR3 contains 19 residues. CDR1 is SGHNT and CDR2 is YENEEA in the germline V gene. The V and J ends lost 5 bases and 2 bases, in that order; junction bases with no gene match: 18. The CDR3, as DNA: TGTGCCAGCAGCCCCGGACTAGCTATGAAACTGCATTACACAGATACGCAGTATTTT. This codes for CASSPGLAMKLHYTDTQYF.

Of note for this clone: Other DNA sequences from this sample encode an identical CDR3 as well. The V and J genes are TRBV9 and TRBJ2-3; TRBD2 matches 8 bases. The CDR3 has 14 amino acids. Germline CDR1 is SGDLS and CDR2 is YYNGEE. Germline trimming cut 4 bases from V and 0 bases from J; bases unmatched to any gene: 1. CDR3 bases: TGTGCCAGCAGCCCTAGCGGGAGCACAGATACGCAGTATTTT. This translates into CASSPSGSTDTQYF.

The J gene is TRBJ2-5, the V gene TRBV10-1; TRBD2 matches at 12 bases. Germline assignment: CDR1 WNHNN and CDR2 SYGVQD (reference sequence). The CDR3 spans 15 residues. The V segment lost 6 bases and the J segment 0 bases; nucleotides outside the gene matches: 2. CDR3: CASRGTSGYQETQYF. The CDR3 DNA follows: TGCGCCAGCAGGGGGACTAGCGGGTACCAAGAGACCCAGTACTTC.

There are a few counts of this clone. The chain uses TRBV6-1 and TRBJ1-3; D uncertain. Trimming took 0 bases from V and 4 from J, leaving 10 bases between them. Germline assignment: CDR1 MNHNS and CDR2 SASEGT. CDR3 length: 15 amino acids. CDR3 DNA sequence: TGTGCCAGCAGTGAAGCACCTCGGGCAGGAAACACCATATATTTT. Its translation is CASSEAPRAGNTIYF.

The chain has TRBV5-1 and TRBJ2-6; 10 positions agree with TRBD1. CDR3 size: 16 residues. The V segment lost 4 bases and the J segment 2 bases; nucleotides outside the gene matches: 3. Germline-derived CDR1 and CDR2 are SGHRS and YFSETQ. The CDR3, as DNA: TGCGCCAGCAGCGCCGGGACAGGGGCTGGGGCCAACGTCCTGACTTTC. Translating gives CASSAGTGAGANVLTF.

This sequence joins TRBV29-1 and TRBJ2-3; the D is unclear. From germline, CDR1 is SQVTM and CDR2 ANQGSEA. This CDR3 is built from 10 residues. Trimming left V 4 bases short and J 3 bases short, with 2 bases between. CDR3 protein: CSVGTDTQYF. DNA of the CDR3: TGCAGCGTTGGGACAGATACGCAGTATTTT.

The chain is built from TRBV12-3 or TRBV12-4 and TRBJ1-4; D remains ambiguous. The V gene lost 6 bases and the J gene lost 8 bases, with 13 bases spanning the gap. This CDR3 region has 13 residues. DNA for the CDR3: TGTGCCAGCAGCTATGGACTGGAGGAAAAACTGTTTTTT. Its translation is CASSYGLEEKLFF.

The chain is built from TRBV30 and TRBJ2-2; D is unresolved. The germline CDR1 and CDR2 sequences are GTSNPN and SVGIG (reference sequence). Between the trimmed V and J ends, which lost 2 bases and 4 bases, there was a span of 8 bases. This CDR3 has 13 amino acids. The CDR3 region has the DNA TGTGCCTGGAGTTTGACCGCCACCGGGGAGCTGTTTTTT. It translates to CAWSLTATGELFF. Complete variable domain (other parts from reference TRBV30 and TRBJ2-2): SQTIHQWPATLVQPVGSPLSLECTVEGTSNPNLYWYRQAAGRGLQLLFYSVGIGQISSEVPQNLSASRPQDRQFILSSKKLLLSDSGFYLCAWSLTATGELFFGEGSRLTVL.

This chain joins TRBV5-1 and TRBJ2-6; 7 bases line up with TRBD2. Germline CDR1 is SGHRS and CDR2 is YFSETQ. The CDR3 runs 18 residues. V lost 1 base to trimming and J lost 0 bases; unmatched junction nucleotides: 7. The CDR3 nucleotides read TGCGCCAGCAGCTTGTGGGGAGGGGTGAGCTCTGGGGCCAACGTCCTGACTTTC. It specifies CASSLWGGVSSGANVLTF.